This T cell receptor beta chain emerged from a study of blood T cell repertoires in COVID-19. Sequencing was performed with immunoSEQ multiplex PCR; in TCRdb, only in-frame clones are kept and a portion is missing. The sample lists around 140,000 clones; roughly 86% were seen once. The CDR3 covers 14 residues. V lost 3 bases and J lost 7; bases outside the gene matches: 1. Germline V gives CDR1 SNHLY, CDR2 FYNNEI. The chain is built from TRBV2 and TRBJ1-6; 9 nucleotides match TRBD1. The TCR comes from a human donor with acute or convalescent COVID-19. The donor label of this sample is uncertain. Sequenced: peripheral blood. This CDR3 reads CASSDGQGNSPLHF. The CDR3 region has the DNA TGTGCCAGCAGTGATGGACAGGGGAATTCACCCCTCCACTTT.